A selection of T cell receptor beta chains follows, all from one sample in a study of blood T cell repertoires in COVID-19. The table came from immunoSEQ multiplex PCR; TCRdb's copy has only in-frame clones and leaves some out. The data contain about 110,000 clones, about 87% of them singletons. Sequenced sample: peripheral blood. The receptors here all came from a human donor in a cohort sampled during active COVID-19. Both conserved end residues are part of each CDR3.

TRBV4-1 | CASSQEGASEQFF
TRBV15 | CATSRSPTALTNYGYTF
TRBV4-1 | CASSQAARINAGHQPQHF
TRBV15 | CATSRDGQDNSPLHF
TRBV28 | CASMTSGPTRYEQYF
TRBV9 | CASSPWGQGNTEAFF
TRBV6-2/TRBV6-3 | CASSYRWKSGRPYNEQFF
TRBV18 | CASSPSQGFGANVLTF
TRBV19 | CASSTERRATYEQYF
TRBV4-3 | CASSRGVAVSSYEQYF
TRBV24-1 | CATSAGSYNSPLHF
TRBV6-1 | CASSELRSRRPQHF
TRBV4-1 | CASSQPVTNEQFF
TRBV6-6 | CASSRGQGGSNSPLHF
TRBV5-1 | CASSKHTQGAGETQYF
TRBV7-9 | CASSLAPWTGGSYGYTF
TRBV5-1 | CASSPLTGSNTEQYF
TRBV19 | CASSGTSKETQYF
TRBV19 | CASSYRGNEQFF
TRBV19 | CASSTSGSLSSYNEQFF
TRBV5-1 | CASSPATVGEQYF
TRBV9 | CASSGSGTGTVGYGYTF
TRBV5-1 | CASSGDRGDGYTF
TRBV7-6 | CASSLSSGGAVEQFF
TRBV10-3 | CAISGGQGNNYGYTF
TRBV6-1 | CASSEGHFGKNIQYF
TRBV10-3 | CAISGGAGHRKGDTQYF
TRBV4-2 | CASSRGFGGDDGKLFF
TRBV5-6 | CASSLFRGAGGTDTQYF
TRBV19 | CASSIAKLYNEQFF
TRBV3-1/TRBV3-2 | CASSQDRAGSGANVLTF
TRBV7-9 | CASSLGSRTGGLNQPQHF